These 8 T cell receptor beta chains were all obtained from the same sample, sequenced in a study of regulatory T cells in long-lasting Graves disease. Sample time point: persistent/refractory GD, antithyroid drugs over 5 years with positive TRAb. Extracted RNA from PBMCs served as the source of the TCR library. Library construction for TCR beta used iRepertoire HTBI primers and Arm-PCR of CDR3 regions. TCRdb processed the multiplex PCR reads anew with MiXCR; each CDR3 protein has one entry. The profile shows 420,000 or so distinct CDR3 sequences, about a quarter of them singletons. The sequencing used peripheral blood mononuclear cells (PBMCs), collected when the disease was refractory, from a patient treated with antithyroid drugs. These TCRs come from a female donor with Graves disease.

This clonotype was recorded only once. The CDR3 spells CASSTVSWTENTEAFF. The CDR3 nucleotides are TGTGCCAGTAGTACAGTCTCATGGACGGAGAACACTGAAGCTTTCTTT. The chain links TRBV19 to TRBJ1-1; D is uncertain. Deletions cut 4 bases from V and 1 base from J, with 16 bases between. This CDR3 has 16 amino acids. Germline lookup yields CDR1 LNHDA and CDR2 SQIVND (reference sequence).

This clonotype was found many times. The V call is TRBV6-2 or TRBV6-3, the J call TRBJ1-1; D not resolved. The CDR3 contains 13 residues. From germline, CDR1 is MNHEY and CDR2 SVGEGT. Trimming shortened V by 5 bases and J by 1 base, and 8 bases separated the two germline ends. The CDR3 protein is CASSEVANTEAFF. In DNA, the CDR3 is TGTGCCAGCAGTGAAGTCGCGAACACTGAAGCTTTCTTT.

This clonotype was detected only a few times. The chain couples TRBV6-1 to TRBJ1-5, with D unclear. The germline V gene has CDR1 MNHNS and CDR2 SASEGT. V was shortened by 5 bases and J by 4 bases, with 12 bases between the two germline ends. The CDR3 sequence is 14 residues long. The CDR3 DNA is TGTGCCAGCAGTCCCGGACTCCTGAATCAGCCCCAGCATTTT. Encoded protein: CASSPGLLNQPQHF.

This chain connects TRBV15 to TRBJ2-5; D is possibly TRBD1 or TRBD2 (7 bases each). Germline CDR1 reads LNHNV; CDR2 reads YYDKDF (reference sequence). The CDR3 length is 14 residues. Trimming took 0 bases from V and 5 from J, leaving 10 bases between them. The CDR3 spells CATSRDQGGETQYF. The CDR3 region has the DNA TGTGCCACCAGCAGAGATCAGGGGGGGGAGACCCAGTACTTC.

There are a few counts of this clonotype. The rearrangement links TRBV5-6 to TRBJ2-5, with 8 nucleotides matching TRBD1. Germline V lookup: CDR1 SGHDT, CDR2 YYEEEE. The junction had 8 bases not matched to a gene; V was cut back by 0 bases and J by 4 bases. The CDR3 runs 16 residues. CDR3 nucleotide sequence: TGTGCCAGCAGCTTGGTTCGGACAGGGTTCGGAGAGACCCAGTACTTC. This translates into CASSLVRTGFGETQYF. Using reference TRBV5-6 and TRBJ2-5 for the parts outside the CDR3, the full variable domain is DAGVTQSPTHLIKTRGQQVTLRCSPKSGHDTVSWYQQALGQGPQFIFQYYEEEERQRGNFPDRFSGHQFPNYSSELNVNALLLGDSALYLCASSLVRTGFGETQYFGPGTRLLVL.

This clonotype was observed a few times. The chain links TRBV5-1 to TRBJ1-1; D possibly corresponds to TRBD1 (6 bases). The CDR3 is 16 residues long. Germline CDR1 is SGHRS and CDR2 is YFSETQ. V lost 0 bases to trimming and J lost 5 bases, with 17 bases between them. In DNA form, the CDR3 reads TGCGCCAGCAGCTTGGGTCTGGCGGGGGCTGCGACTGAAGCTTTCTTT. Its translation is CASSLGLAGAATEAFF.

With respect to this clonotype: A much larger clone lies a single base off, so this may be a read error. The V gene is TRBV6-5, the J gene TRBJ2-5, with TRBD2 matching over 15 bases. The germline V gene encodes CDR1 MNHEY and CDR2 SVGAGI. The CDR3 has 18 residues. CDR3 sequence: CASSYSIGLAGGQGTQYF. The CDR3 DNA follows: TGTGCCAGCAGTTACTCGATTGGACTAGCGGGAGGGCAAGGGACCCAGTACTTC.

This clonotype was found a few times. V gene TRBV12-3 or TRBV12-4 combines with J gene TRBJ2-7, with D tentatively TRBD1 (6 bases). Trimming left V 5 bases short and J 4 bases short, with 15 bases between. The length of the CDR3 is 14 residues. DNA for the CDR3: TGTGCCAGCAGTCGACCGGGACATGTTTACGAGCAGTACTTC. This gives the protein CASSRPGHVYEQYF.